This T cell receptor beta chain was recovered during a study of cytomegalovirus exposure and HLA in healthy donors. About the research overall: The 666 first-cohort repertoires shared a platform with the approximately 110 validation repertoires, as reported in a later analysis.

Per the germline V gene, CDR1 is LNHNV and CDR2 is YYDKDF (reference sequence). This CDR3 comprises 17 residues. V lost 0 bases to trimming and J lost 5 bases; unmatched junction nucleotides: 12. Sequencing used immunoSEQ multiplex PCR; TCRdb keeps in-frame clones, though not all of them. Of 120,000 or so clones listed, about 88% are singletons. For this clone: Antigen: not known.

Study-wide findings and caveats: According to the study, roughly 160 TCR beta chains were cytomegalovirus-associated.

Sequencing used PBMCs. The V gene is TRBV15, the J gene TRBJ2-5; 7 positions agree with TRBD2. This clonotype was obtained from a man aged 25 to 45 in good health and CMV-seronegative. The CDR3 here is CATSRDKKAGVAETQYF. The CDR3 nucleotides are TGTGCCACCAGCAGAGATAAAAAGGCGGGAGTTGCGGAGACCCAGTACTTC. Supplemented by reference TRBV15 and TRBJ2-5, the full variable domain reads DAMVIQNPRYQVTQFGKPVTLSCSQTLNHNVMYWYQQKSSQAPKLLFHYYDKDFNNEADTPDNFQSRRPNTSFCFLDIRSPGLGDTAMYLCATSRDKKAGVAETQYFGPGTRLLVL.